The 14 T cell receptor beta chains below were found in one sample sequenced in a study of Ad26.COV2.S vaccination and SARS-CoV-2 variants. The protocol was immunoSEQ multiplex PCR, while the TCRdb copy is restricted to in-frame clones and leaves out a portion. The table records roughly 380,000 clones, under 95% of them present only once. The sample was peripheral blood, taken after recovery from COVID-19. All receptors come from a human donor who had recovered from COVID-19.

The chain carries TRBV7-9 and TRBJ1-4; no firm D call. V lost 4 bases and J 7 bases, leaving 7 bases between the germline ends. The CDR3 sequence is 12 residues long. Germline assignment: CDR1 SEHNR and CDR2 FQNEAQ (reference sequence). CDR3 residues: CASSSEGEKLFF. The CDR3 DNA follows: TGTGCCAGCAGCTCCGAGGGTGAAAAACTGTTTTTT.

This clone was found once. The rearrangement joins TRBV29-1 to TRBJ1-1; a possible D gene is TRBD1 (6 bases). Per the germline V gene, CDR1 is SQVTM and CDR2 is ANQGSEA. Deletions cut 5 bases from V and 1 base from J, with 14 bases between. The CDR3 is 14 amino acids. The CDR3 protein is CSVLWGRRNTEAFF. The CDR3 coding sequence is TGCAGCGTTCTGTGGGGGCGGAGGAACACTGAAGCTTTCTTT.

The genes are TRBV7-2 and TRBJ2-1; 8 bases fit TRBD1. In germline, CDR1 is SGHTA, CDR2 FQGNSA. After removal of 0 bases from V and 7 bases from J, the junction contained 11 bases not matched to a gene. The CDR3 has 17 amino acids. CDR3 sequence reads: CASSLAAQGVIENEQFF. As DNA, the CDR3 is TGTGCCAGCAGCTTAGCGGCACAGGGGGTTATTGAGAATGAGCAGTTCTTC.

A note on this clone: Other DNA sequences in the same sample also yield this CDR3. This chain uses TRBV6-5 with TRBJ2-3; D unresolved. V gave up 8 bases and J gave up 0 bases, with 6 bases separating them. Looked up from germline, CDR1 is MNHEY and CDR2 is SVGAGI. There are 12 residues in the CDR3. DNA for the CDR3: TGTGCCAGCGGGGTGAGCACAGATACGCAGTATTTT. Translating gives CASGVSTDTQYF.

The V call is TRBV9, the J call TRBJ1-1, with D perhaps TRBD1 (6 bases). The CDR3 has 16 residues. Germline V gene data show CDR1 as SGDLS and CDR2 as YYNGEE. The germline V and J ends were trimmed by 0 bases and 3 bases, with 15 bases remaining between them. CDR3 in amino acids: CASSVEGGAADTEAFF. CDR3 DNA: TGTGCCAGCAGCGTAGAAGGGGGGGCGGCGGACACTGAAGCTTTCTTT.

DNA of the CDR3: TGTGCCAGCAGCCCCCCGACAGGGATGAACACTGAAGCTTTCTTT. This codes for CASSPPTGMNTEAFF. The chain uses TRBV9 and TRBJ1-1, with 7 bases aligning to TRBD1. Germline V gives CDR1 SGDLS, CDR2 YYNGEE. The V and J ends lost 4 bases and 0 bases, in that order; junction bases with no gene match: 6. The CDR3 covers 15 residues.

This clone was seen only a few times. The rearrangement links TRBV4-3 to TRBJ2-2, with D possibly matching TRBD1 (6 bases). The CDR3 extends over 16 amino acids. Germline V gene lookup returns CDR1 LGHNA and CDR2 YSLEER. Trimming left V 0 bases short and J 5 bases short, with 13 bases between. The CDR3 here is CASSQDTRGWTGELFF. Here the CDR3 DNA reads TGCGCCAGCAGCCAAGATACTAGGGGGTGGACCGGGGAGCTGTTTTTT.

On this clone: The sample has other DNA sequences that encode this CDR3 too. The chain has TRBV6-5 and TRBJ1-2; 7 nucleotides match TRBD1. CDR3 length: 15 amino acids. Germline V gene data show CDR1 as MNHEY and CDR2 as SVGAGI. V lost 0 bases, J lost 4 bases, and 5 bases stayed unmatched. The CDR3 here is CASSYSRDRGYGYTF. CDR3 bases: TGTGCCAGCAGTTACTCCCGGGACAGAGGCTATGGCTACACCTTC.

The chain couples TRBV5-6 to TRBJ1-4, with TRBD1 as a possible D gene (5 bases). Germline CDR1 is SGHDT and CDR2 is YYEEEE. Deletions cut 5 bases from V and 8 bases from J, with 16 bases between. The CDR3 runs 14 residues. The chain's CDR3 is CASSRNGAGEKLFF. As DNA, the CDR3 is TGTGCCAGCAGTCGCAATGGGGCTGGAGAAAAACTGTTTTTT.

This clone was recorded once. V gene TRBV2 combines with J gene TRBJ1-6; 7 bases are a match to TRBD1. V shed 4 bases and J 7 bases; nucleotides not matched to a gene: 7. Looked up from germline, CDR1 is SNHLY and CDR2 is FYNNEI. This CDR3 contains 15 residues. The CDR3 reads CASSATQGLNSPLHF. DNA of the CDR3: TGTGCCAGCAGTGCCACACAGGGGCTCAATTCACCCCTCCACTTT.

The rearrangement links TRBV6-5 to TRBJ1-1, with D unclear. The CDR3 is made up of 12 amino acids. With 4 bases removed from V and 7 bases from J, the gap between germline ends came to 10 bases. CDR1 is MNHEY and CDR2 is SVGAGI in the germline V gene. CDR3 sequence reads: CASSSRTVEAFF. In DNA, the CDR3 is TGTGCCAGCAGTTCTCGGACGGTTGAAGCTTTCTTT.

The chain links TRBV29-1 to TRBJ1-2; D call uncertain. This CDR3 is 14 amino acids long. Trimming stripped 1 base from V and 3 bases from J, with 12 bases between. CDR1 and CDR2 from the germline V gene are SQVTM and ANQGSEA. The CDR3 protein is CSVEGGMQDYGYTF. CDR3 nucleotide sequence: TGCAGCGTTGAAGGCGGGATGCAGGACTATGGCTACACCTTC.

This chain connects TRBV4-1 to TRBJ2-2, with 7 positions matching TRBD2. The CDR3 loop spans 17 amino acids. Germline trimming cut 3 bases from V and 4 bases from J; bases unmatched to any gene: 11. The germline V gene encodes CDR1 MGHRA and CDR2 YSYEKL. The CDR3 sequence is CASSQPEAGVLTGELFF. The CDR3 coding sequence is TGCGCCAGCAGCCAGCCAGAGGCGGGGGTGCTCACCGGGGAGCTGTTTTTT.

The V gene is TRBV6-5, the J gene TRBJ2-7, with 7 bases fitting TRBD1. The CDR3 length is 14 residues. Germline-derived CDR1 and CDR2 are MNHEY and SVGAGI. The V and J ends lost 8 bases and 3 bases, in that order; junction bases with no gene match: 10. The CDR3 DNA follows: TGTGCCAGCGGGCGACAGGGCTCAATCTACGAGCAGTACTTC. Its translation is CASGRQGSIYEQYF.